The 12 T cell receptor beta chains below all came from one sample that was sequenced in a study of early T cells in non-severe SARS-CoV-2 infection. Each CDR3 protein gets one entry after TCRdb re-called the 5' RACE reads with MiXCR. The sample lists over 60,000 distinct CDR3 sequences, around 9.1% occurring once. Material: whole blood, obtained at baseline. These receptor sequences come from an adult who was a healthcare worker with PCR-confirmed SARS-CoV-2 infection or an uninfected control (not recorded which).

This clonotype was seen ten or more times. The chain recombines TRBV10-3 with TRBJ2-1; no clear D. This CDR3 contains 12 residues. V was clipped by 0 bases and J by 4 bases, with 1 base between them. Per the germline V gene, CDR1 is ENHRY and CDR2 is SYGVKD. The CDR3 DNA sequence: TGTGCCATCAGTGAGTCTTACAATGAGCAGTTCTTC. Protein product: CAISESYNEQFF.

This clonotype turned up a few times. The genes are TRBV20-1 and TRBJ2-1, with 8 nucleotides matching TRBD1. The CDR3 is 13 amino acids. The J segment lost 7 bases and the V segment lost 3 bases, leaving 5 bases of the junction unmatched. CDR1 is DFQATT and CDR2 is SNEGSKA in the germline V gene (reference sequence). The CDR3 DNA follows: TGCAGTGCTAGGGGACAGGTCTCTAATGAGCAGTTCTTC. Amino acid sequence: CSARGQVSNEQFF.

This clonotype was recorded at least ten times. The chain couples TRBV2 to TRBJ2-2; TRBD1 agrees at 9 bases. The length of the CDR3 is 16 residues. Germline trimming cut 2 bases from V and 5 bases from J; bases unmatched to any gene: 6. CDR1 is SNHLY, CDR2 FYNNEI, per germline. The DNA for the CDR3 is TGTGCCAGCAGTGAACACAGGGGGCAGAGTACCGGGGAGCTGTTTTTT. This sequence encodes CASSEHRGQSTGELFF.

At least ten counts were recorded for this clonotype. The chain carries TRBV19 and TRBJ2-5; D is ambiguous. This CDR3 contains 12 residues. Germline V lookup: CDR1 LNHDA, CDR2 SQIVND (reference sequence). Trimming shortened V by 3 bases and J by 6 bases, and 8 bases separated the two germline ends. For the CDR3, the DNA is TGTGCCAGTAGTATGAGATCCCAGACCCAGTACTTC. Its protein product is CASSMRSQTQYF.

The CDR3 reads CASSVLAGIYNEQFF. The CDR3 region has the DNA TGTGCCAGCAGCGTTCTAGCGGGCATATACAATGAGCAGTTCTTC. The V gene is TRBV9, the J gene TRBJ2-1; 8 positions match TRBD2. Germline trimming cut 2 bases from V and 4 bases from J; bases unmatched to any gene: 5. The CDR3 contains 15 residues. The germline gives CDR1 SGDLS, CDR2 YYNGEE.

This clonotype was found many times. The chain uses TRBV30 and TRBJ2-1; D possibly matches TRBD1 or TRBD2 (6 bases each). CDR1 is GTSNPN and CDR2 is SVGIG in the germline V gene (reference sequence). Trimming removed 1 base at V and 5 bases at J, with 12 bases between. This CDR3 has 14 amino acids. CDR3 sequence reads: CAWSEGGMDNEQFF. DNA of the CDR3: TGTGCCTGGAGTGAAGGGGGGATGGACAATGAGCAGTTCTTC.

This clonotype was detected ten times or more. J is TRBJ2-1 and V is TRBV7-3, with unresolved D. Germline loops: CDR1 SGHTA, CDR2 FQGTGA. There are 12 residues in the CDR3. The V end was cut by 1 base, the J end by 7 bases, with 5 bases between. The CDR3 coding sequence is TGTGCCAGCAGCTTAAACGGGAATGAGCAGTTCTTC. Protein sequence: CASSLNGNEQFF.

Notes on this clonotype: A junction boundary mismatches the germline segment, possibly from a read error. CDR3 in amino acids: CASGEGGGGDTQYF. The CDR3, as DNA: TGTGCCAGCGGTGAGGGGGGGGGCGGAGATACGCAGTATTTT. The V call is TRBV6-1, the J call TRBJ2-3; D perhaps matches TRBD2 (7 bases). This CDR3 contains 14 residues. Per the germline V gene, CDR1 is MNHNS and CDR2 is SASEGT.

The chain has TRBV27 and TRBJ2-1, with D tentatively TRBD2 (6 bases). V was pared by 6 bases and J by 5 bases, with 14 bases between. Germline CDR1 MNHEY, CDR2 SMNVEV (reference sequence). CDR3 length: 14 residues. The CDR3 region has the DNA TGTGCCAGCAGCAAGGTTAGCGGAAACAATGAGCAGTTCTTC. Translated: CASSKVSGNNEQFF.

The table lists this clonotype with many counts. This chain connects TRBV20-1 to TRBJ2-6; D tentatively fits TRBD1 or TRBD2 (5 bases each). This CDR3 contains 13 residues. CDR1 DFQATT and CDR2 SNEGSKA come from the germline V gene (reference sequence). Between the trimmed V and J ends, which lost 5 bases and 0 bases, there was a span of 5 bases. CDR3 DNA sequence: TGCAGTGCTGGGGGCTCTGGGGCCAACGTCCTGACTTTC. Encoded protein: CSAGGSGANVLTF.

V usage is TRBV29-1 and J usage is TRBJ2-3; tentatively, D is TRBD2 (6 bases). With 8 bases removed from V and 5 bases from J, the gap between germline ends came to 17 bases. There are 13 residues in the CDR3. The germline CDR1 and CDR2 sequences are SQVTM and ANQGSEA. CDR3 sequence (DNA): TGCAGCACTGCAGGAGGGGCGCAAGATACGCAGTATTTT. Translated: CSTAGGAQDTQYF.

This clonotype was seen at least ten times. The genes are TRBV4-1 and TRBJ1-1; D gene uncertain. In germline, CDR1 is MGHRA, CDR2 YSYEKL. The CDR3 covers 15 residues. Trimming pared 0 bases from V and 1 base from J, leaving 9 bases between. In DNA, the CDR3 is TGCGCCAGCAGCCAAGATAGGGCGGAGAACACTGAAGCTTTCTTT. Residues: CASSQDRAENTEAFF.